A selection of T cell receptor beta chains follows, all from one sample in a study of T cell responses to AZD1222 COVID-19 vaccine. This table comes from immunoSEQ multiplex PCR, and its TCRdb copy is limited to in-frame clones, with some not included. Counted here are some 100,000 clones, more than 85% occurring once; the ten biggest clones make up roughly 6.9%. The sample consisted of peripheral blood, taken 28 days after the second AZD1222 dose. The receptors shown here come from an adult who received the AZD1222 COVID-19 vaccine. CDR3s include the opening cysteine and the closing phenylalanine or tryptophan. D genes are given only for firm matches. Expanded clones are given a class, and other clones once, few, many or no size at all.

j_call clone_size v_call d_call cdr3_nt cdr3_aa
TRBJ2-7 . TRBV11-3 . TGTGCCAGCAGCTTCTCCACCGGAGGCGCCCTCTACTCCTACGAGCAGTACTTC CASSFSTGGALYSYEQYF
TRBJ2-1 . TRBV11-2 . TGTGCCAGCAGCTTAGCTTCCGGGTCGAGCTCCTACAATGAGCAGTTCTTC CASSLASGSSSYNEQFF
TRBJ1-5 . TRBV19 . TGTGCCAGTAGTATAGTACCAGGGGCGAATCAGCCCCAGCATTTT CASSIVPGANQPQHF
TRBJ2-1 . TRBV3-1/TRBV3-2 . TGTGCCAGCAGCCAAGCAGGGGACTCAACGGATGAGCAGTTCTTC CASSQAGDSTDEQFF
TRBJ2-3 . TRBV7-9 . TGTGCCAGCAGCGAAACTGGGACCCTTATCACAGATACGCAGTATTTT CASSETGTLITDTQYF
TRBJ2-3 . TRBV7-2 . TGTGCCAGCAGCTTAGTCGGGGGACCCACAGATACGCAGTATTTT CASSLVGGPTDTQYF
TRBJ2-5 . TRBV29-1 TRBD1 TGCAGCGCAGGACAGGCTCAAGAGACCCAGTACTTC CSAGQAQETQYF
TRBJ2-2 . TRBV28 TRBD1 TGTGCCAGCAGTTTACCTACTAGACAGGGGCGGGACACCGGGGAGCTGTTTTTT CASSLPTRQGRDTGELFF
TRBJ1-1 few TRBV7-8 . TGTGCCAGCAGCCCAAAGGGGAGTGAGGACACTGAAGCTTTCTTT CASSPKGSEDTEAFF
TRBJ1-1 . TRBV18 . TGTGCCAGCTCACCAAGAGACCTGACAGCCAGCACTGAAGCTTTCTTT CASSPRDLTASTEAFF
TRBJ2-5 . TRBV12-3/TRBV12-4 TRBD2 TGTGCCAGCAGCGGGGGGGGAGAGACCCAGTACTTC CASSGGGETQYF
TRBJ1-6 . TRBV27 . TGTGCCAGCGGGTCAGGCGGCAGGGCCTATAATTCACCCCTCCACTTT CASGSGGRAYNSPLHF
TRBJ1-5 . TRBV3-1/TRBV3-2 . TGTGCCAGCAGCCCCACTTCACTAAGAAGCGGCCATCAGCCCCAGCATTTT CASSPTSLRSGHQPQHF
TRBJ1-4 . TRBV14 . TGTGCCAGCAGCCAATTGGCGCTTGGGGAAAAACTGTTTTTT CASSQLALGEKLFF
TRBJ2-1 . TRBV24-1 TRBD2 TGTGCCACCAGTGACCGGAGCGGGAGGGCCAACAATGAGCAGTTCTTC CATSDRSGRANNEQFF
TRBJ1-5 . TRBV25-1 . TGTGCCAGCAGTGCTCAGGGCAATCAGCCCCAGCATTTT CASSAQGNQPQHF
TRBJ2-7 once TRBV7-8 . TGTGCCAGCAACTTCTCCCCTTTAGCAGGGCAGTACTTC CASNFSPLAGQYF
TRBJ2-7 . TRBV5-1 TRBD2 TGCGCCAGCAGCTTGGAAGCGTCGGGGGGATACGAGCAGTACTTC CASSLEASGGYEQYF
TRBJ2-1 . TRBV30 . TGTGCCTGCACAATGGTGGGCGGGATTGGGCAGTTCTTC CACTMVGGIGQFF
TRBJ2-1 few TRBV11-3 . TGTGCCAGCAGCCCGGGACAGACCCTACTAGCGATGCAGGTCTTC CASSPGQTLLAMQVF
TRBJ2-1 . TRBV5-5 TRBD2 TGTGCCAGCAGCGGACTAGCGGGAGTCGGTGAGCAGTTCTTC CASSGLAGVGEQFF
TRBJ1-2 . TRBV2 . TGTGCCAGCACCCATGCAGACGTCGCTGGCTACACCTTC CASTHADVAGYTF
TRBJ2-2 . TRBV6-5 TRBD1 TGTGCCAGCAGTCCGACAGGGGCGGGTGGGGAGCTGTTTTTT CASSPTGAGGELFF
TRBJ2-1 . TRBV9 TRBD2 TGTGCCAGCAGCGTAAAAGGGGGACTAGCGGGAGGCCATGAGCAGTTCTTC CASSVKGGLAGGHEQFF
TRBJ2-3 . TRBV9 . TGTGCCAGCAGCCCTGGACTGTCTTTGGATACGCAGTATTTT CASSPGLSLDTQYF
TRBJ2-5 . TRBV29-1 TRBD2 TGCAGCTTCGTAGGGCTAGCGGGAGCAGAGACCCAGTACTTC CSFVGLAGAETQYF
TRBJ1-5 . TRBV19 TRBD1 TGTGCCAGTAAGGAAGGGACAGGGCGCAATCAGCCCCAGCATTTT CASKEGTGRNQPQHF
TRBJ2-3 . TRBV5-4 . TGTGCCAGCAGCTCCCACAACCCAGATACGCAGTATTTT CASSSHNPDTQYF
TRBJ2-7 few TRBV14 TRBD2 TGTGCCAGCAGCCAAATAGCGGGAGTGGTCTACGAGCAGTACTTC CASSQIAGVVYEQYF
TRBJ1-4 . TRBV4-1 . TGCGCCAGCAGCCACCCCCTTCAACTGAATGAAAAACTGTTTTTT CASSHPLQLNEKLFF
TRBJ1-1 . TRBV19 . TGTGCCAGTAGTATAGAGGAGGGGGTGAACACTGAAGCTTTCTTT CASSIEEGVNTEAFF
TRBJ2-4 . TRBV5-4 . TGTGCCAGCAGCTTAGGTGGGGGGCTAGCCAAAAACATTCAGTACTTC CASSLGGGLAKNIQYF
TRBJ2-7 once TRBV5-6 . TGTGCCAGCAGCTTGTCGCCCAGGGTTACGTCCTACGAGCAGTACTTC CASSLSPRVTSYEQYF
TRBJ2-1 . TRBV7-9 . TGTGCCAGCAGCCCACGAGGCTTGGAGGGCAATGAGCAGTTCTTC CASSPRGLEGNEQFF
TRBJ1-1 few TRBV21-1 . TGTGCCAGCAGAATCTCCGGGGGCAACACTGAAGCTTTCTTT CASRISGGNTEAFF
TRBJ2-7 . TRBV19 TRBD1 TGTGCCAGTAGTACCGGACAGGGTTACGAGCAGTACTTC CASSTGQGYEQYF
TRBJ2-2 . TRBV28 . TGTGCCAGCAGTACCCGGGGACCCCCGAACACCGGGGAGCTGTTTTTT CASSTRGPPNTGELFF
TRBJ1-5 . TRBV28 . TGTGCCAGCAGTTTCGGCGGCAGGGGTAGCAATCAGCCCCAGCATTTT CASSFGGRGSNQPQHF
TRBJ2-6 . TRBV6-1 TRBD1 TGTGCCAGCAGTGAAAAAACAGGGGCTACCGGGGCCAACGTCCTGACTTTC CASSEKTGATGANVLTF
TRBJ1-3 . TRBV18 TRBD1 TGTGCCAGCTCACAAGGACAGGGGCCTGGAAACACCATATATTTT CASSQGQGPGNTIYF
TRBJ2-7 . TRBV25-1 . TGTGCCAGCAGTGAAAGGGCGGCAGTACGAGGCGAGCAGTACTTC CASSERAAVRGEQYF
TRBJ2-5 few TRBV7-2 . TGTGCCAGCAGCTTGGTGGCACAAGAGACCCAGTACTTC CASSLVAQETQYF
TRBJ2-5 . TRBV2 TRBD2 TGTGCCAGCAGTGAAGGTTGGGCTAGCGGGGGGGAAGAGACCCAGTACTTC CASSEGWASGGEETQYF
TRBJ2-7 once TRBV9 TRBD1 TGTGCCAGCAGCGTAGTGGACAGGGCCAATTTACACGAGCAGTACTTC CASSVVDRANLHEQYF
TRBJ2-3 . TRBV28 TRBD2 TGTGCCAGCACCAACTGGAGGGGACTAGCGGGAGGGCCGACAGATACGCAGTATTTT CASTNWRGLAGGPTDTQYF
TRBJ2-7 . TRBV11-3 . TGTGCCAGCAGCCCCTTGGGGGGACCTCTCTTCGGACAGCAGTACTTC CASSPLGGPLFGQQYF
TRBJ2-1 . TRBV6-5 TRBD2 TGTGCCAGCGGACTAGCGGGGGACAATGAGCAGTTCTTC CASGLAGDNEQFF
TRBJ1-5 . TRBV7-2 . TGTGCCAGCAGCTTAGTCGACGGCAATCAGCCCCAGCATTTT CASSLVDGNQPQHF
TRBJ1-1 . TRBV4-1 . TGCGCCAGCAGCCATCCTTTGGGCACTGAAGCTTTCTTT CASSHPLGTEAFF
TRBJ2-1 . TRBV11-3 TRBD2 TGTGCCAGCAGCCGAACCGGGACGGGGGGTATTAATGAGCAGTTCTTC CASSRTGTGGINEQFF
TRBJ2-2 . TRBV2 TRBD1 TGTGCCAGCAGCCTACAGGGGGCGTCGAACACCGGGGAGCTGTTTTTT CASSLQGASNTGELFF
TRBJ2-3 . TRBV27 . TGTGCCAGCAGTTCCCTCGGGGGAGGCCCTTCCCATACGCAGTATTTT CASSSLGGGPSHTQYF
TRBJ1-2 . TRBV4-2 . TGTGCCAGCAGCCAAGACTCCCCGGAGAACTATGGCTACACCTTC CASSQDSPENYGYTF